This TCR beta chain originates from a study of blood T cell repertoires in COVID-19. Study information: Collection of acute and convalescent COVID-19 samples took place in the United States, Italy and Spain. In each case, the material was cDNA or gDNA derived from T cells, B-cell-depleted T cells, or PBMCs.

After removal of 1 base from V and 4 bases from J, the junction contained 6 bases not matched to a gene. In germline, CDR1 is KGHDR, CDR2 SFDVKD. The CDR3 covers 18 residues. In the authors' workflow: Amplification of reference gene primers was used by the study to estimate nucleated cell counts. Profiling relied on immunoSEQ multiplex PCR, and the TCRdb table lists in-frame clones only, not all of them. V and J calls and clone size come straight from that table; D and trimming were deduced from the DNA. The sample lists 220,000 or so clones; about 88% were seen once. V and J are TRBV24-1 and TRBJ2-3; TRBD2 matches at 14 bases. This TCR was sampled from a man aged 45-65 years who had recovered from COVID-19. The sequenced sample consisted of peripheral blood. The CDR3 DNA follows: TGTGCCACCAGTGATTTTCGGGGGACTAGCGGGAGCCCAGATACGCAGTATTTT. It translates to CATSDFRGTSGSPDTQYF.